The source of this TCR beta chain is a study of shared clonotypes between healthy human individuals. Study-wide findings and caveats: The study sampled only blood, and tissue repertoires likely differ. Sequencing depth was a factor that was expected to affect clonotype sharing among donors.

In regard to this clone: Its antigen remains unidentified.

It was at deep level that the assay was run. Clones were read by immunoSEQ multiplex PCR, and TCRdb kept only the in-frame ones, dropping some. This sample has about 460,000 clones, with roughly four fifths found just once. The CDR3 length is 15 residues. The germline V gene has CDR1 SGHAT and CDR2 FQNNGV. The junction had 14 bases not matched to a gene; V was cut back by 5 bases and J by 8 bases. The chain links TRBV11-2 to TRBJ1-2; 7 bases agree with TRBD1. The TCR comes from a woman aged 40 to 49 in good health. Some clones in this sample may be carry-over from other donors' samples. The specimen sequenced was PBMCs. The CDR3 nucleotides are TGTGCCAGCAGCCGGACAAATGACAGGGTATCAGGCTACACCTTC. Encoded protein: CASSRTNDRVSGYTF.